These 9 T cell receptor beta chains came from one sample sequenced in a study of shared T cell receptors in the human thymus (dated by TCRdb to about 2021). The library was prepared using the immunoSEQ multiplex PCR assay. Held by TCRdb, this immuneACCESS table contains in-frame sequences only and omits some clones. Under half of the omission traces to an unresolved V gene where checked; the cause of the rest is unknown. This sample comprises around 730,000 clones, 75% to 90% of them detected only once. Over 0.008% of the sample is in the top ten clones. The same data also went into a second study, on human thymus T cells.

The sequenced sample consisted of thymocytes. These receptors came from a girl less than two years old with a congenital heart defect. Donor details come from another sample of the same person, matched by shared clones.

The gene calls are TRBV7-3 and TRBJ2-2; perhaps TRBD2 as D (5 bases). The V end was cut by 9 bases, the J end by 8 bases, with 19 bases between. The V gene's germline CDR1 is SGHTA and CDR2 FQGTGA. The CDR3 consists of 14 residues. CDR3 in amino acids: CASQRGPKYGELFF. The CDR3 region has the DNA TGTGCCAGTCAACGGGGTCCAAAGTATGGGGAGCTGTTTTTT.

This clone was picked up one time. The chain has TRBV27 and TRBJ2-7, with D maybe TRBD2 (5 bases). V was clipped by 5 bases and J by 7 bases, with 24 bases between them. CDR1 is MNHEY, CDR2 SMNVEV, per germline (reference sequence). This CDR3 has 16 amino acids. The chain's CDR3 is CASSTTGISGIQEQYF. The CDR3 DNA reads TGTGCCAGCAGTACTACCGGGATTTCGGGGATTCAAGAGCAGTACTTC.

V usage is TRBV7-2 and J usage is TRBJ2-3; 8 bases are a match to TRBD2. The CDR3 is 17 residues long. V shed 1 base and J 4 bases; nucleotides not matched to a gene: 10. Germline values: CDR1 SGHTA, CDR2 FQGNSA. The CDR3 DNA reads TGTGCCAGCAGCTTAGATCAGGTAGCGGGGTTTCCAGATACGCAGTATTTT. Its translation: CASSLDQVAGFPDTQYF.

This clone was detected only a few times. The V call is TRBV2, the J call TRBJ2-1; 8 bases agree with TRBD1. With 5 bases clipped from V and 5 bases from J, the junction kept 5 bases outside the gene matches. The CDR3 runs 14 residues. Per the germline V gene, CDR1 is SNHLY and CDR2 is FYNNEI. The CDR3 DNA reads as TGTGCCAGCAGTCCCACGACAGGGGACAATGAGCAGTTCTTC. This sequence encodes CASSPTTGDNEQFF.

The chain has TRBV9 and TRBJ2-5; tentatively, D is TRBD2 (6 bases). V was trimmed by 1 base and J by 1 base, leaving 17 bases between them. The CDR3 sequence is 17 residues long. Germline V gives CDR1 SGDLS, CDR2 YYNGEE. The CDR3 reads CASSVLGRRPTQETQYF. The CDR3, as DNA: TGTGCCAGCAGCGTATTAGGGAGGCGGCCGACCCAAGAGACCCAGTACTTC.

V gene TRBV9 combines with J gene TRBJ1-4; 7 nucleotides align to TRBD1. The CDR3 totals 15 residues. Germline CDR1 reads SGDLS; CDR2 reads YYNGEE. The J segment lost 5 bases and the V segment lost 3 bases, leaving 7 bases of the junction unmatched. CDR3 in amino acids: CASSAFGQVNEKLFF. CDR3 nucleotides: TGTGCCAGCAGCGCGTTCGGACAGGTGAATGAAAAACTGTTTTTT.

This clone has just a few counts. The CDR3 reads CASSLVGGGRGRASSYNEQFF. CDR3 coding DNA: TGTGCCAGCAGCTTAGTGGGTGGCGGCAGGGGGCGCGCGAGCTCCTACAATGAGCAGTTCTTC. The chain has TRBV7-6 and TRBJ2-1, with 8 nucleotides matching TRBD1. This CDR3 comprises 21 residues. Trimming cost V 1 base and J 0 bases; bases outside gene matches: 17. Germline CDR1 SGHVS, CDR2 FNYEAQ.

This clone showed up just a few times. The CDR3 DNA follows: TGTGCCAGCAGCTCTCCTGGGGCAGCGCCAAGCACAGATACGCAGTATTTT. Translation gives CASSSPGAAPSTDTQYF. The chain recombines TRBV14 with TRBJ2-3; possibly TRBD1 for D (5 bases). V lost 5 bases to trimming and J lost 0 bases, with 18 bases between them. Germline lookup yields CDR1 SGHDN and CDR2 FVKESK. The CDR3 has 17 residues.

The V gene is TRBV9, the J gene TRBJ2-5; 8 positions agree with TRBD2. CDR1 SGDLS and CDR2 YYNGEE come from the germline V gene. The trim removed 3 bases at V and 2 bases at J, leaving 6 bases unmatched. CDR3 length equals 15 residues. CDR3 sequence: CASSEAGAPQETQYF. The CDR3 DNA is TGTGCCAGCAGCGAAGCGGGGGCCCCACAAGAGACCCAGTACTTC.